This T cell receptor (beta chain) was retrieved from a study of T cell repertoires in cytomegalovirus infection. This CDR3 spans 18 amino acids. The germline gives CDR1 LGHDT, CDR2 YNNKEL (reference sequence). V lost 0 bases and J lost 2; bases outside the gene matches: 13. MiXCR, run by TCRdb on the reads, gives a single entry per CDR3 protein. The data show about 37,000 distinct CDR3 sequences, with about 54% seen just once and approximately 92% held by the top ten. Note on this clonotype: Its antigen is still unknown.

The rearrangement links TRBV3-1 to TRBJ2-7, with 7 nucleotides matching TRBD2. The specimen comprised CD8+ T cells from cultured PBMCs, sampled from culture after CMV antigen stimulation. This clonotype originated in a human donor in good health (CMV status not recorded). Some clones in this sample may be carry-over from other donors' samples. This chain's CDR3 is CASSQDLVWLADTYEQYF. CDR3 nucleotides: TGTGCCAGCAGCCAAGATCTTGTGTGGCTAGCGGACACCTACGAGCAGTACTTC.